This T cell receptor beta chain was sequenced in a study of cytomegalovirus exposure and HLA in healthy donors. General study findings and limits: Among donors in an Asian-associated ancestry cluster, a later analysis reportedly found fewer N-insertions than the roughly 700-donor mean. Roughly even sequencing depth across donors was the assumption behind the presence/absence analyses.

Use of 60 Vbeta and 13 Jbeta primers characterized the PCR. The protocol was immunoSEQ multiplex PCR, while the TCRdb copy is restricted to in-frame clones and leaves out a portion. The top ten clones hold 3.4% of a sample with 140,000 to 150,000 clones, roughly 80% of them seen once. Per germline, CDR1 PRHDT and CDR2 FYEKMQ (reference sequence). The V gene lost 0 bases and the J gene lost 6 bases, with 8 bases spanning the gap. The CDR3 is 13 amino acids. Turning to this clone: Antigen specificity is unknown.

Sequencing was done on a sample of PBMCs. This receptor was identified in a male donor in good health and CMV-seronegative. V usage is TRBV13 and J usage is TRBJ1-1; D is unresolved. CDR3 sequence: CASSLGRYPEAFF. CDR3 DNA sequence: TGTGCCAGCAGCTTAGGGCGTTATCCTGAAGCTTTCTTT.